The 11 T cell receptor beta chains in this list originate from one sample, sequenced in a study of memory B cells and T cells in multiple sclerosis (dated by TCRdb to 2016 to 2019). Library construction relied on the immunoSEQ multiplex PCR assay. TCRdb re-hosts the immuneACCESS table, in-frame sequences only. Its copies lack some clones; in the studies checked, an unresolved V gene accounts for under half of them, and the cause for the rest is not known. The sample table lists about 32,000 clones, approximately 85% of them with a count of one. The top ten clonotypes cover 2% to 3% of the sample. Antigens of these TCRs are unknown. After CFSE-labeled PBMCs were cultured without a stimulus, the autoproliferating (CFSEdim) and non-proliferating (CFSEhi) T cell fractions were sequenced separately. In total, 5x10^7 CFSE-labeled PBMCs were cultured without stimulus for under 8 days, after which replicate wells were pooled.

Specimen: PBMCs from blood kept in culture. The receptors here all came from a human donor with multiple sclerosis.

V gene TRBV5-1 combines with J gene TRBJ1-1; D call uncertain. CDR1 and CDR2 (germline): SGHRS, YFSETQ. The CDR3 has 15 amino acids. V was clipped by 3 bases and J by 2 bases, with 14 bases between them. CDR3 residues: CASSSSGPRNTEAFF. For the CDR3, the DNA is TGCGCCAGCAGCTCATCCGGGCCGAGAAACACTGAAGCTTTCTTT.

The rearrangement links TRBV6-6 to TRBJ1-1; no clear D. The CDR3 covers 13 residues. Trimming pared 6 bases from V and 4 bases from J, leaving 12 bases between. The V gene's germline CDR1 is MNHNY and CDR2 SVGAGI (reference sequence). CDR3 DNA: TGTGCCAGCAGCCTCACGGTCTTCACTGAAGCTTTCTTT. As protein: CASSLTVFTEAFF.

J is TRBJ1-1 and V is TRBV6-6; 8 nucleotides match TRBD1. This CDR3 region has 13 residues. V was pared by 5 bases and J by 3 bases, with 2 bases of the junction left unmatched. Germline values: CDR1 MNHNY, CDR2 SVGAGI (reference sequence). The CDR3: CASSQGAYTEAFF. DNA of the CDR3: TGTGCCAGCAGTCAGGGGGCGTACACTGAAGCTTTCTTT.

This chain uses TRBV5-1 with TRBJ1-4; perhaps TRBD1 as D (6 bases). The CDR3 is made up of 18 amino acids. V dropped 5 bases and J dropped 3 bases, with 23 bases sitting between them. Germline V gene data show CDR1 as SGHRS and CDR2 as YFSETQ. In DNA form, the CDR3 reads TGCGCCAGCAGACCTGACAGGACGCTAATGACGGCTAATGAAAAACTGTTTTTT. This codes for CASRPDRTLMTANEKLFF.

This chain connects TRBV28 to TRBJ2-7, with TRBD2 matching over 12 bases. The CDR3 covers 17 residues. Looked up from germline, CDR1 is MDHEN and CDR2 is SYDVKM. V dropped 1 base and J dropped 5; count of bases not matched to a gene: 9. The CDR3 DNA is TGTGCCAGCAGTTTATTTTCCGGACTAGCGGGGAGGGACGAGCAGTACTTC. Residues: CASSLFSGLAGRDEQYF. The full variable domain, its missing parts supplied by reference TRBV28 and TRBJ2-7, is DVKVTQSSRYLVKRTGEKVFLECVQDMDHENMFWYRQDPGLGLRLIYFSYDVKMKEKGDIPEGYSVSREKKERFSLILESASTNQTSMYLCASSLFSGLAGRDEQYFGPGTRLTVT.

This clone was observed once. This chain uses TRBV15 with TRBJ2-1; 9 bases map to TRBD2. Unmatched junction bases numbered 17, after V lost 8 bases and J lost 0 bases. This CDR3 has 19 amino acids. From germline, CDR1 is LNHNV and CDR2 YYDKDF (reference sequence). The DNA for the CDR3 is TGTGCCACCGAGGGACAGACCCAAGCGGGGGGCTCCTCCTACAATGAGCAGTTCTTC. Its translation is CATEGQTQAGGSSYNEQFF.

The CDR3 DNA sequence: TGTGCCAGCAGCGTAGAGGGGGACAGTCGGGGCAATGAGCAGTTCTTC. It yields the protein CASSVEGDSRGNEQFF. The chain is built from TRBV9 and TRBJ2-1, with 7 bases identical to TRBD1. The V segment lost 0 bases and the J segment 6 bases; nucleotides outside the gene matches: 9. CDR3 size: 16 residues. CDR1 and CDR2 from the germline V gene are SGDLS and YYNGEE.

The chain is built from TRBV13 and TRBJ2-1, with 13 positions matching TRBD2. Per germline, CDR1 PRHDT and CDR2 FYEKMQ (reference sequence). Trimming took 4 bases from V and 4 from J; bases not matched to a gene: 7. This CDR3 has 17 amino acids. The DNA of the CDR3 is TGTGCCAGCAGCTCCTCCAAGGGACTAGCGGGATACAATGAGCAGTTCTTC. It encodes CASSSSKGLAGYNEQFF.

The chain recombines TRBV9 with TRBJ2-3, with a possible D match to TRBD2 (6 bases). The germline V gene has CDR1 SGDLS and CDR2 YYNGEE. CDR3 length equals 15 residues. The V end lost 4 bases, the J end lost 2 bases, and 14 bases lay between the germline ends. The CDR3 is CASSLMTSPTDTQYF. CDR3 DNA: TGTGCCAGCAGCTTAATGACTAGTCCCACAGATACGCAGTATTTT.

The chain is built from TRBV18 and TRBJ1-3; D may be TRBD1 (6 bases). Trimming pared 3 bases from V and 0 bases from J, leaving 27 bases between. Germline assignment: CDR1 KGHSH and CDR2 LQKENI. The CDR3 extends over 21 amino acids. This CDR3 reads CASSPPKRGLGGGSSGNTIYF. CDR3 sequence (DNA): TGTGCCAGCTCACCCCCTAAAAGGGGCCTTGGAGGGGGATCCTCTGGAAACACCATATATTTT.

The chain has TRBV30 and TRBJ2-7; TRBD2 matches 7 bases. The CDR3 runs to 15 residues. Germline V gene data show CDR1 as GTSNPN and CDR2 as SVGIG (reference sequence). V lost 0 bases to trimming and J lost 0 bases; unmatched junction nucleotides: 5. The CDR3 loop is CAWSVGGRASYEQYF. For the CDR3, the DNA is TGTGCCTGGAGTGTAGGAGGGAGGGCCTCCTACGAGCAGTACTTC.